This paragraph covers one T cell receptor beta chain sequence. The data were taken from a study of beta chain features in type 1 diabetes. The CDR3 has 14 amino acids. The ends were cut back, 3 bases at V and 2 bases at J, with 10 bases in the middle. The germline V gene encodes CDR1 SGHVS and CDR2 FQNEAQ. Reverse transcription of all isolated RNA meant that expressed TCRB transcripts were sequenced. The method was immunoSEQ multiplex PCR; TCRdb's version includes in-frame clones alone and lacks a portion of them. Altogether more than 300,000 clones are present, around 12% being singletons, with the ten largest covering under 0.02%.

The clonotype originates from a man in his late teens or twenties in good health. The chain combines TRBV7-8 with TRBJ1-2; no firm D call. Sequencing was performed on naive CD4+ T cells from blood. CDR3 amino acids: CASSFEKRNYGYTF. The CDR3 DNA sequence: TGTGCCAGCAGCTTTGAGAAGAGAAACTATGGCTACACCTTC.